These 8 T cell receptor beta chains came from one sample sequenced in a study of CD8+ T cells in alopecia areata. In each case, RNA was isolated and then reverse transcribed into cDNA as the sequencing template. Clones were sequenced by immunoSEQ multiplex PCR, and TCRdb holds only the in-frame ones, with some missing. The profile shows roughly 110,000 clones, roughly 50% of them singletons. Treatment given: oral pan-JAK inhibitor, 5-10 mg twice daily. This material consisted of CD8+ T cells sorted from blood, taken at week 24, from a patient treated with tofacitinib. These receptors all stem from a human donor with alopecia areata.

The chain couples TRBV18 to TRBJ1-4; 7 bases are a match to TRBD1. Losses at the gene ends were 2 bases for V and 3 bases for J; bases not matched to a gene: 6. Germline V gene data show CDR1 as KGHSH and CDR2 as LQKENI. This CDR3 has 16 residues. CDR3 coding DNA: TGTGCCAGCTCACCAACCCCGGGACAGCCTAATGAAAAACTGTTTTTT. As protein: CASSPTPGQPNEKLFF.

The chain links TRBV30 to TRBJ1-1, with TRBD1 as a possible D gene (5 bases). Germline CDR1 reads GTSNPN; CDR2 reads SVGIG (reference sequence). With 5 bases removed from V and 2 bases from J, the gap between germline ends came to 9 bases. This CDR3 is built from 12 residues. This CDR3 reads CAWGRDNTEAFF. CDR3 bases: TGTGCCTGGGGCCGGGACAACACTGAAGCTTTCTTT.

This clone was picked up a small number of times. The chain recombines TRBV23-1 with TRBJ2-6; TRBD1 matches 9 bases. TRBV23-1 is designated an ORF whose function remains uncertain. The V and J ends lost 0 bases and 0 bases, in that order; junction bases with no gene match: 18. The length of the CDR3 is 23 residues. The CDR3 region has the DNA TGCGCCAGCAGTCAATCGGGTGCCCAGGGACAGGGATACCGTTACTCTGGGGCCAACGTCCTGACTTTC. It yields the protein CASSQSGAQGQGYRYSGANVLTF.

This chain links TRBV9 with TRBJ2-5, with 7 bases identical to TRBD1. The junction had 6 bases not matched to a gene; V was cut back by 5 bases and J by 5 bases. This CDR3 contains 13 residues. Germline V lookup: CDR1 SGDLS, CDR2 YYNGEE. The CDR3 loop is CASSADRAETQYF. CDR3 DNA sequence: TGTGCCAGCAGTGCAGACAGGGCGGAGACCCAGTACTTC.

The chain has TRBV6-6 and TRBJ2-1, with 9 bases lining up with TRBD2. Germline V lookup: CDR1 MNHNY, CDR2 SVGAGI (reference sequence). V shed 6 bases, J shed 4 bases, and the junction held 7 bases outside the gene matches. The CDR3 sequence is 15 residues long. In DNA form, the CDR3 reads TGTGCCAGCAGCCTTCAGCGGGGGGCGTACAATGAGCAGTTCTTC. It codes for CASSLQRGAYNEQFF.

The J gene is TRBJ2-1, the V gene TRBV29-1; the D call may be TRBD1 or TRBD2 (5 bases each). The germline V gene has CDR1 SQVTM and CDR2 ANQGSEA. The V gene lost 5 bases and the J gene lost 2 bases, with 13 bases spanning the gap. This CDR3 has 14 residues. The CDR3 reads CSVSEGNPYNEQFF. CDR3 bases: TGCAGCGTTTCCGAGGGGAATCCCTACAATGAGCAGTTCTTC.

V usage is TRBV30 and J usage is TRBJ2-1; 8 bases match TRBD2. This CDR3 is built from 14 residues. With 2 bases clipped from V and 8 bases from J, the junction kept 8 bases outside the gene matches. Germline CDR1 is GTSNPN and CDR2 is SVGIG (reference sequence). In DNA, the CDR3 is TGTGCCTGGAGTTTACGGGGGGGCTCCGATGAGCAGTTCTTC. This translates into CAWSLRGGSDEQFF. The whole variable domain, remainder taken from reference TRBV30 and TRBJ2-1, is SQTIHQWPATLVQPVGSPLSLECTVEGTSNPNLYWYRQAAGRGLQLLFYSVGIGQISSEVPQNLSASRPQDRQFILSSKKLLLSDSGFYLCAWSLRGGSDEQFFGPGTRLTVL.

This clone was seen a few times. In DNA, the CDR3 is TGTGCCTGGAGCTCCGGACAGGTGAACACTGAAGCTTTCTTT. The encoded protein is CAWSSGQVNTEAFF. The V and J genes are TRBV30 and TRBJ1-1; 7 positions agree with TRBD1. Trimming removed 3 bases from V and 0 bases from J; junction bases left unmatched: 4. The germline V gene encodes CDR1 GTSNPN and CDR2 SVGIG (reference sequence). This CDR3 is built from 14 residues.